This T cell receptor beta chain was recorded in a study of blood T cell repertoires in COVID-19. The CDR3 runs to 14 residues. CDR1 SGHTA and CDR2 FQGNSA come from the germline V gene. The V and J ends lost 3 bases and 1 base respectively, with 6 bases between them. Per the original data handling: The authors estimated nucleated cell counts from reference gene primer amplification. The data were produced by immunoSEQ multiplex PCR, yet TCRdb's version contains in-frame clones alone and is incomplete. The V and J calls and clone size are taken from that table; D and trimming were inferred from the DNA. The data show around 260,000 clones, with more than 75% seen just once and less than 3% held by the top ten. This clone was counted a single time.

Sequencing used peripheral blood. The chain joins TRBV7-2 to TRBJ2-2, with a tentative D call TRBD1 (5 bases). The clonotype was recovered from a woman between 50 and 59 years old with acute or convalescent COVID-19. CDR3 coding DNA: TGTGCCAGCAGCTTTGACAGGAACACCGGGGAGCTGTTTTTT. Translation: CASSFDRNTGELFF.